The clone carrying this TCR beta chain was observed once. CDR1 is SNHLY and CDR2 is FYNNEI in the germline V gene. The CDR3 length is 12 residues. Trimming removed 4 bases at V and 4 bases at J, with 7 bases between. Method: immunoSEQ multiplex PCR; TCRdb's copy keeps in-frame clones and lacks some. The data contain roughly 34,000 clones, about nine tenths of them singletons. This specimen belongs to a study of T cells in localized non-small cell lung cancer. This TCR derives from an older male donor with stage III lung adenocarcinoma. The chain combines TRBV2 with TRBJ1-1, with no clear D. The material sequenced was peripheral blood, taken before any cancer treatment. The chain's CDR3 is CASSAVGTEAFF. CDR3 nucleotide sequence: TGTGCCAGCAGTGCCGTGGGCACTGAAGCTTTCTTT.